Presented here are 30 T cell receptor beta chains from one specimen sequenced in a study of blood T cell repertoires in COVID-19. Data came from immunoSEQ multiplex PCR; TCRdb stores just in-frame clones and leaves some out. Altogether under 200,000 clones are present, roughly 70% being singletons, with the ten largest covering around 2.9%. The sequenced sample consisted of peripheral blood. These receptor sequences come from a woman at least 80 years old with acute or convalescent COVID-19.

This clone was counted a single time. V is TRBV28 and J is TRBJ1-5; the D is unclear. This CDR3 contains 12 residues. Trimming cost V 3 bases and J 6 bases, with 6 bases left between them. CDR1 MDHEN and CDR2 SYDVKM come from the germline V gene. Here the CDR3 reads CASSLGGQPQHF. The CDR3, as DNA: TGTGCCAGCAGTTTGGGAGGTCAGCCCCAGCATTTT.

The chain employs TRBV7-3 and TRBJ2-1, with 13 positions matching TRBD2. The CDR3 length is 17 residues. V lost 5 bases and J lost 6; bases outside the gene matches: 10. CDR1 and CDR2 from the germline V gene are SGHTA and FQGTGA. The CDR3 DNA is TGTGCCAGCAGCCCCTCACGGGGACTAGCGGGAACCAATGAGCAGTTCTTC. Translating it yields CASSPSRGLAGTNEQFF.

This clone appeared once. This chain joins TRBV10-3 and TRBJ1-1; TRBD1 matches at 8 bases. Per germline, CDR1 ENHRY and CDR2 SYGVKD. Trimming cost V 4 bases and J 2 bases; bases outside gene matches: 3. This CDR3 is built from 14 residues. The CDR3 sequence: CAISGTGSNTEAFF. DNA of the CDR3: TGTGCCATCAGTGGGACAGGGAGCAACACTGAAGCTTTCTTT.

The CDR3 DNA reads as TGTGCCATCAGTGAGCCTCGACAGGGGCAGGAGACCCAGTACTTC. Its protein product is CAISEPRQGQETQYF. This rearrangement joins TRBV10-3 to TRBJ2-5; 8 nucleotides agree with TRBD1. Trimming took 2 bases from V and 5 from J; bases not matched to a gene: 7. The germline V gene encodes CDR1 ENHRY and CDR2 SYGVKD. The CDR3 is 15 residues long.

V usage is TRBV5-4 and J usage is TRBJ1-1, with 8 positions matching TRBD1. V lost 5 bases and J lost 2; bases outside the gene matches: 5. CDR1 is SGHNT and CDR2 is YYREEE in the germline V gene (reference sequence). CDR3 length equals 14 residues. In DNA, the CDR3 is TGTGCCAGCAGACCACAGGGGGTAAACACTGAAGCTTTCTTT. It yields the protein CASRPQGVNTEAFF.

J is TRBJ2-5 and V is TRBV9; D might be TRBD2 (5 bases). The CDR3 is 11 amino acids. Germline V CDR1 and CDR2: SGDLS, YYNGEE. V was shortened by 3 bases and J by 9 bases, with 9 bases between the two germline ends. In DNA form, the CDR3 reads TGTGCCAGCAGCGCCCCGGAGGCCCAGTACTTC. Residues: CASSAPEAQYF. The full variable domain, completed using reference TRBV9 and TRBJ2-5, is DSGVTQTPKHLITATGQRVTLRCSPRSGDLSVYWYQQSLDQGLQFLIQYYNGEERAKGNILERFSAQQFPDLHSELNLSSLELGDSALYFCASSAPEAQYFGPGTRLLVL.

This chain uses TRBV5-1 with TRBJ2-5; tentatively, D is TRBD1 (5 bases). CDR3 length equals 14 residues. Looked up from germline, CDR1 is SGHRS and CDR2 is YFSETQ. V lost 0 bases and J 6 bases, leaving 12 bases between the germline ends. The CDR3 DNA reads as TGCGCCAGCAGCTTGGTCCAGGGTATGCAGACCCAGTACTTC. Translating gives CASSLVQGMQTQYF. Full variable domain (remainder filled in from reference TRBV5-1 and TRBJ2-5): KAGVTQTPRYLIKTRGQQVTLSCSPISGHRSVSWYQQTPGQGLQFLFEYFSETQRNKGNFPGRFSGRQFSNSRSEMNVSTLELGDSALYLCASSLVQGMQTQYFGPGTRLLVL.

V usage is TRBV19 and J usage is TRBJ2-7, with 11 nucleotides matching TRBD2. This CDR3 contains 17 residues. V lost 3 bases to trimming and J lost 0 bases; unmatched junction nucleotides: 7. The V gene's germline CDR1 is LNHDA and CDR2 SQIVND (reference sequence). CDR3 sequence reads: CASSITSGSPLSYEQYF. The DNA for the CDR3 is TGTGCCAGTAGTATCACTAGCGGGAGTCCCCTCTCCTACGAGCAGTACTTC.

This rearrangement joins TRBV2 to TRBJ2-1; no definite D call. There are 12 residues in the CDR3. Per the germline V gene, CDR1 is SNHLY and CDR2 is FYNNEI. V was shortened by 2 bases and J by 4 bases, with 3 bases between the two germline ends. The CDR3 DNA reads TGTGCCAGCAGTGAACAGTACAATGAGCAGTTCTTC. The encoded protein is CASSEQYNEQFF.

The chain is built from TRBV27 and TRBJ1-5, with a weak D call TRBD1 (5 bases). The germline gives CDR1 MNHEY, CDR2 SMNVEV (reference sequence). The ends were cut back, 5 bases at V and 5 bases at J, with 10 bases in the middle. The CDR3 has 13 residues. The CDR3 DNA follows: TGTGCCAGCAGTCCAGGGCAATATCAGCCCCAGCATTTT. Protein product: CASSPGQYQPQHF.

The rearrangement uses TRBV27 and TRBJ2-7, with 8 bases identical to TRBD2. The CDR3 has 16 amino acids. Germline CDR1 is MNHEY and CDR2 is SMNVEV (reference sequence). The V segment lost 5 bases and the J segment 1 base; nucleotides outside the gene matches: 10. CDR3 nucleotides: TGTGCCAGCAGTCCCCTACTAGCGGTTACTTCCTACGAGCAGTACTTC. Translation: CASSPLLAVTSYEQYF.

The J gene is TRBJ2-1, the V gene TRBV9, with 8 bases aligning to TRBD1. V dropped 3 bases and J dropped 0; count of bases not matched to a gene: 5. The CDR3 is made up of 16 amino acids. The germline V gene has CDR1 SGDLS and CDR2 YYNGEE. The CDR3 reads CASSEYRGSSYNEQFF. The CDR3 nucleotides read TGTGCCAGCAGCGAATACAGGGGGAGCTCCTACAATGAGCAGTTCTTC. The variable domain in full, completed from reference TRBV9 and TRBJ2-1, reads DSGVTQTPKHLITATGQRVTLRCSPRSGDLSVYWYQQSLDQGLQFLIQYYNGEERAKGNILERFSAQQFPDLHSELNLSSLELGDSALYFCASSEYRGSSYNEQFFGPGTRLTVL.

The V call is TRBV10-2, the J call TRBJ2-1, with unresolved D. CDR1 and CDR2 from the germline V gene are WSHSY and SAAADI. The V end lost 10 bases, the J end lost 1 base, and 11 bases lay between the germline ends. The CDR3 totals 13 residues. DNA of the CDR3: TGCGCCACAGGCCAGATGTCCTACAATGAGCAGTTCTTC. It encodes CATGQMSYNEQFF.

The V call is TRBV7-2, the J call TRBJ1-1; D is possibly TRBD1 (6 bases). Germline CDR1 and CDR2: SGHTA and FQGNSA. V was cut by 5 bases and J by 3 bases, with 10 bases left in between. The CDR3 runs 13 residues. The CDR3 DNA sequence: TGTGCCAGCAGCAAGGACAGTTACACTGAAGCTTTCTTT. Translated, it gives CASSKDSYTEAFF.

The chain couples TRBV28 to TRBJ2-3, with 8 bases identical to TRBD2. This CDR3 has 18 amino acids. The V gene's germline CDR1 is MDHEN and CDR2 SYDVKM. V lost 7 bases, J lost 3 bases, and 18 bases stayed unmatched. The chain's CDR3 is CASTSPHWSGSGTDTQYF. The CDR3 DNA reads TGTGCCAGCACCTCCCCTCACTGGAGCGGGAGCGGAACAGATACGCAGTATTTT.

The chain couples TRBV19 to TRBJ1-2; TRBD1 matches 7 bases. Trimming at V came to 5 bases and at J to 4 bases, leaving 10 bases not matched to a gene. Germline values: CDR1 LNHDA, CDR2 SQIVND (reference sequence). The CDR3 is made up of 15 amino acids. The CDR3 coding sequence is TGTGCCAGTAGTGGGACAGCCGTCACTTTCTATGGCTACACCTTC. Amino acids: CASSGTAVTFYGYTF. Complete variable domain (other parts from reference TRBV19 and TRBJ1-2): DGGITQSPKYLFRKEGQNVTLSCEQNLNHDAMYWYRQDPGQGLRLIYYSQIVNDFQKGDIAEGYSVSREKKESFPLTVTSAQKNPTAFYLCASSGTAVTFYGYTFGSGTRLTVV.

The gene calls are TRBV19 and TRBJ1-5; 8 bases line up with TRBD1. The CDR3 extends over 16 amino acids. J gave up 7 bases and V 3 bases, and 11 bases lay outside the gene matches. The V gene's germline CDR1 is LNHDA and CDR2 SQIVND (reference sequence). CDR3 protein: CASSIRLSGGGQPQHF. DNA for the CDR3: TGTGCCAGTAGTATCCGCCTTTCAGGGGGCGGGCAGCCCCAGCATTTT.

The genes are TRBV28 and TRBJ2-3, with 12 bases aligning to TRBD2. Germline V gene sequence: CDR1 MDHEN, CDR2 SYDVKM. This CDR3 is built from 21 residues. J lost 4 bases, V lost 2 bases, and 19 bases had no gene match. As DNA, the CDR3 is TGTGCCAGCAGTTTAAGGAGGGGCCTAGCGGGAGGGCCAAAGGTTGCAGATACGCAGTATTTT. Protein: CASSLRRGLAGGPKVADTQYF. The full variable domain, with the rest looked up from reference TRBV28 and TRBJ2-3, is DVKVTQSSRYLVKRTGEKVFLECVQDMDHENMFWYRQDPGLGLRLIYFSYDVKMKEKGDIPEGYSVSREKKERFSLILESASTNQTSMYLCASSLRRGLAGGPKVADTQYFGPGTRLTVL.

The chain recombines TRBV28 with TRBJ2-1; 9 bases line up with TRBD2. The germline V gene encodes CDR1 MDHEN and CDR2 SYDVKM. This CDR3 contains 15 residues. V lost 6 bases to trimming and J lost 3 bases; unmatched junction nucleotides: 6. The DNA for the CDR3 is TGTGCCAGCAGGGGACTAGCTGGTGGCTACAATGAGCAGTTCTTC. Translated, it gives CASRGLAGGYNEQFF. Supplemented by reference TRBV28 and TRBJ2-1, the full variable domain reads DVKVTQSSRYLVKRTGEKVFLECVQDMDHENMFWYRQDPGLGLRLIYFSYDVKMKEKGDIPEGYSVSREKKERFSLILESASTNQTSMYLCASRGLAGGYNEQFFGPGTRLTVL.

The V and J genes are TRBV7-2 and TRBJ2-5, with TRBD1 as a possible D gene (5 bases). CDR3 length: 15 amino acids. Germline V gives CDR1 SGHTA, CDR2 FQGNSA. V lost 5 bases, J lost 1 base, and 14 bases lay in between. CDR3: CASSTRDGGQETQYF. The CDR3 DNA reads TGTGCCAGCAGCACCAGGGATGGCGGCCAAGAGACCCAGTACTTC. Full variable domain (rest looked up from reference TRBV7-2 and TRBJ2-5): GAGVSQSPSNKVTEKGKDVELRCDPISGHTALYWYRQSLGQGLEFLIYFQGNSAPDKSGLPSDRFSAERTGGSVSTLTIQRTQQEDSAVYLCASSTRDGGQETQYFGPGTRLLVL.

This chain links TRBV3-1 (or the pseudogene TRBV3-2) with TRBJ2-1; D perhaps matches TRBD2 (5 bases). This CDR3 comprises 15 residues. Germline CDR1 LGHDT, CDR2 YNNKEL (reference sequence). Trimming removed 3 bases from V and 2 bases from J, with 11 bases in between. This chain's CDR3 is CASSQTDWTYNEQFF. For the CDR3, the DNA is TGTGCCAGCAGCCAGACGGACTGGACCTACAATGAGCAGTTCTTC.

The chain carries TRBV29-1 and TRBJ1-1; a possible D gene is TRBD1 (5 bases). CDR1 and CDR2 (germline): SQVTM, ANQGSEA. The length of the CDR3 is 11 residues. Deletions cut 4 bases from V and 10 bases from J, with 13 bases between. The CDR3 DNA reads as TGCAGCGTTGGGACGGGGGGGGTAGCTTTCTTT. This gives the protein CSVGTGGVAFF.

This clone was recorded once. This chain uses TRBV3-1 (or the pseudogene TRBV3-2) with TRBJ1-1, with no clear D. Germline-derived CDR1 and CDR2 are LGHDT and YNNKEL (reference sequence). Trimming stripped 4 bases from V and 3 bases from J, with 9 bases between. CDR3 length equals 13 residues. CDR3 residues: CASSPLSDTEAFF. CDR3 DNA sequence: TGTGCCAGCAGCCCCTTGAGTGACACTGAAGCTTTCTTT.

This clone turned up a few times. The rearrangement joins TRBV19 to TRBJ2-1; 8 nucleotides agree with TRBD2. Germline values: CDR1 LNHDA, CDR2 SQIVND (reference sequence). Germline trimming cut 7 bases from V and 9 bases from J; bases unmatched to any gene: 8. This CDR3 has 13 residues. In DNA form, the CDR3 reads TGTGCCAGTAAGGGACTAGGGGGGCTTGAGCAGTTCTTC. Amino acids: CASKGLGGLEQFF.

The sample holds a few counts of this clone. This chain uses TRBV19 with TRBJ1-1; tentatively, D is TRBD1 (6 bases). This CDR3 region has 14 residues. V shed 6 bases and J shed 5 bases, with 16 bases lying between them. The germline CDR1 and CDR2 sequences are LNHDA and SQIVND (reference sequence). CDR3: CASSIRQDRTEAFF. CDR3 sequence (DNA): TGTGCCAGTAGCATACGACAGGATCGGACTGAAGCTTTCTTT.

This clone was recorded a few times. The chain carries TRBV5-1 and TRBJ2-1, with TRBD2 identical over 9 bases. Looked up from germline, CDR1 is SGHRS and CDR2 is YFSETQ. This CDR3 region has 15 residues. V lost 4 bases, J lost 7 bases, and 9 bases stayed unmatched. CDR3 in amino acids: CASSPVGGRGNEQFF. CDR3 DNA sequence: TGCGCCAGCAGCCCCGTGGGCGGGAGGGGTAATGAGCAGTTCTTC.

A few counts support this clone. This CDR3 reads CASSLGPTGNTIYF. The CDR3, as DNA: TGTGCCAGCAGCTTAGGGCCAACTGGAAACACCATATATTTT. This rearrangement joins TRBV7-8 to TRBJ1-3; no reliable D call. CDR1 is SGHVS, CDR2 FQNEAQ, per germline. Trimming stripped 1 base from V and 2 bases from J, with 6 bases between. The length of the CDR3 is 14 residues. The complete variable domain, with remaining parts taken from reference TRBV7-8 and TRBJ1-3, reads GAGVSQSPRYKVAKRGQDVALRCDPISGHVSLFWYQQALGQGPEFLTYFQNEAQLDKSGLPSDRFFAERPEGSVSTLKIQRTQQEDSAVYLCASSLGPTGNTIYFGEGSWLTVV.

V usage is TRBV4-3 and J usage is TRBJ1-2; D perhaps matches TRBD1 (6 bases). With 0 bases removed from V and 4 bases from J, the gap between germline ends came to 12 bases. CDR3 length equals 15 residues. The germline V gene encodes CDR1 LGHNA and CDR2 YSLEER. For the CDR3, the DNA is TGCGCCAGCAGCCAAGAGGAAGACAGGTTCTATGGCTACACCTTC. Protein sequence: CASSQEEDRFYGYTF.

A few counts support this clone. V gene TRBV5-6 combines with J gene TRBJ1-2; TRBD1 matches at 8 bases. J was trimmed by 6 bases and V by 3 bases; bases with no gene match: 4. Germline V gene data show CDR1 as SGHDT and CDR2 as YYEEEE. The length of the CDR3 is 13 residues. CDR3 bases: TGTGCCAGCAGCTCGAAGACAGGGGATGGCTACACCTTC. This codes for CASSSKTGDGYTF. The full variable domain, with the rest looked up from reference TRBV5-6 and TRBJ1-2, is DAGVTQSPTHLIKTRGQQVTLRCSPKSGHDTVSWYQQALGQGPQFIFQYYEEEERQRGNFPDRFSGHQFPNYSSELNVNALLLGDSALYLCASSSKTGDGYTFGSGTRLTVV.

This clone was found a few times. This sequence joins TRBV7-9 and TRBJ2-2, with D possibly TRBD2 on 5 matching bases. The CDR3 loop spans 12 amino acids. Germline-derived CDR1 and CDR2 are SEHNR and FQNEAQ (reference sequence). The V and J ends lost 5 bases and 7 bases respectively, with 8 bases between them. The CDR3 reads CASSEGVGELFF. As DNA, the CDR3 is TGTGCCAGCAGCGAGGGTGTCGGGGAGCTGTTTTTT.